This TCR beta chain was identified in a study of shared clonotypes between healthy human individuals. The authors loaded around 220 ng DNA, 25,000 to 30,000 T cell genomes, into sorted-subset replicate PCRs. TCRdb keeps only in-frame clones here, not all; method: immunoSEQ multiplex PCR. The sample holds 2,500,000 or so clones, approximately 90% seen once. Points from the study as a whole: Some naive CD4 clonotypes, roughly 4.5%, turned up in common across several donors.

This clone is a singleton in its sample. Its antigen is as yet unknown. The sequencing input was naive CD4+ T cells from PBMCs. The sample's subset: CD45RA+ positively selected. This clonotype was obtained from a man younger than 30 in good health. Some clones in this sample may be carry-over from other donors' samples.

The CDR3: CASSQRWTEAANEKLFF. The DNA of the CDR3 is TGCGCCAGCAGCCAACGATGGACTGAGGCAGCTAATGAAAAACTGTTTTTT. This chain links TRBV4-1 with TRBJ1-4; D gene ambiguous. This CDR3 is built from 17 residues. V was cut by 2 bases and J by 3 bases, with 16 bases left in between. Germline values: CDR1 MGHRA, CDR2 YSYEKL.